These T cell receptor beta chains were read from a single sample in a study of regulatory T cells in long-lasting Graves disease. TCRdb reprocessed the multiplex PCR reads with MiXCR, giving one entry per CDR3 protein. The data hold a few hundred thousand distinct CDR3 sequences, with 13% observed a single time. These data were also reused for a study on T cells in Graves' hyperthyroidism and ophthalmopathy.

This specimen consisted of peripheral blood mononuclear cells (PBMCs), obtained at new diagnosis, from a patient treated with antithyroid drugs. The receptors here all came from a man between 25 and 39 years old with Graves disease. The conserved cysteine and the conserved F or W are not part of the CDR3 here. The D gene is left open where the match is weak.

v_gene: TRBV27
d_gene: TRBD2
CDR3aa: ATVFSGSPETQY

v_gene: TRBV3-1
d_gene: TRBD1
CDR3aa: ASSPDRGRDTQY

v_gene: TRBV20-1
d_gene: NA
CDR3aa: SARDLFGWEQY

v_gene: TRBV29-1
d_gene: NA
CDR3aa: SVGAFPRGDTEAF

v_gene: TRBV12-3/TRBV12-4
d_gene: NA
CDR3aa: ASSPPSGNTIY

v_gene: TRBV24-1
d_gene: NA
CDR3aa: ATSDGALFPLEEQY

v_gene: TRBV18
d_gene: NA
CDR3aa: ASSPGSGQY

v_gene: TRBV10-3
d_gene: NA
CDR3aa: AISVSRAGPYEQY

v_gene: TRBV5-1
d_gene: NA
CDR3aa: ASGSGGGETQY

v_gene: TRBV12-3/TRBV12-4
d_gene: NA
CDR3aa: ASTLRRGGNQPQH

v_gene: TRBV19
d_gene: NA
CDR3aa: AGRDTATNEKLF

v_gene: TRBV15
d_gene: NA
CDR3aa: ATSRDPYGTNNEQF

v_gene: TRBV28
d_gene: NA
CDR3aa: ASSLSSRGTDTQY

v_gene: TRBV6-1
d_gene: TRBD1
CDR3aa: ASNDRAGYT

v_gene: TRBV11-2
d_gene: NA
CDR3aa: ASVPGPSTDEQF

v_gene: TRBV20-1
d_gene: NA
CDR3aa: SARYGRNNEQF

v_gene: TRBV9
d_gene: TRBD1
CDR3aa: ASSVDGQGNTEAF

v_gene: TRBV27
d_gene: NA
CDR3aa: ASSRQHMNTEAF

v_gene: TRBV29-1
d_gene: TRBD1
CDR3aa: SVKTGADYEQY

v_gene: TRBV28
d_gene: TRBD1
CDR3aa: ASSDPGQGVYEQY

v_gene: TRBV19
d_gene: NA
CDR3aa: ASSIAAGEDTGELF

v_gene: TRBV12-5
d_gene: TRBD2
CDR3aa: ASGLSQLAGSVDTQY

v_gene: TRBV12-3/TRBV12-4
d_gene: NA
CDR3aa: ASRVLSGNTIY

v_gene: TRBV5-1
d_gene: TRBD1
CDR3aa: ASSLGDRERGNTEAI

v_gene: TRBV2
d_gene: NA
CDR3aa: ASRRRIFYGYT

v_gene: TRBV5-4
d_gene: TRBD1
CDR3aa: ASKLQGINSPLH

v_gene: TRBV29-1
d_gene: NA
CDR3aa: SVEGPGGYT

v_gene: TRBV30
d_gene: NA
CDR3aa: AWGPTPRDTQY

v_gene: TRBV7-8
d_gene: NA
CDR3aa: ASSRPGAEDSPLH

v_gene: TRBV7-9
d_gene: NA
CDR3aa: ASSLVSSGPAGTQY

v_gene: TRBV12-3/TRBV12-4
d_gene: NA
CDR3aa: ASRPTGQETQY

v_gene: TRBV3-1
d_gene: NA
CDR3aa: ASSQGSNQPQH

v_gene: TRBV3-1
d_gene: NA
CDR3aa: ASSQEEGVWQF

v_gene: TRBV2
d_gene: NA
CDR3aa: ASRDGERDTGELF

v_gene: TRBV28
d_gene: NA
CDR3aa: ASSSRAIHYGYT

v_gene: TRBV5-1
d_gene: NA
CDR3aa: ASSLERGRNEQY

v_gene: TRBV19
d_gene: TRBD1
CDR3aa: ASSFSSGTEEKLF

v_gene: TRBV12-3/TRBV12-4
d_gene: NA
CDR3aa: ASRPPGGGINGKLF

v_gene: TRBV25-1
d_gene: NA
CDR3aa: ASSDQGRREAF

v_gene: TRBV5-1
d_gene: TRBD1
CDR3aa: ASSILGQEHEQF

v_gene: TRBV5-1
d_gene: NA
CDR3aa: ASSLDLTGFDSPLH

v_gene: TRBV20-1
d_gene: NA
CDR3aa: SASRLNTEAF

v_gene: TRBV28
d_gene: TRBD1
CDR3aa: ASSFTGGYTGELF

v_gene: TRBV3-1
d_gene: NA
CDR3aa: ASSQDGGEQF

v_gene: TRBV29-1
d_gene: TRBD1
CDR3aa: SGDSPQGNERF

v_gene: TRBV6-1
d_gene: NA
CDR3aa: ASRRESNQPQH

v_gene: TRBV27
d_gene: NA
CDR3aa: ASSPRDFSPEQF

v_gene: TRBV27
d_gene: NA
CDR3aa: ASSLLGRGNSPLH

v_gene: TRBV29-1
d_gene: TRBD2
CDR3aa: SAPRLAGGYNEQF